This TCR beta chain stems from a study of shared clonotypes between healthy human individuals. In regard to this clone: Its antigen remains unknown.

Study-level results: The genetic and exposure-history diversity represented was limited by few donors.

This CDR3 is built from 15 residues. Germline CDR1 MDHEN, CDR2 SYDVKM. Deletions cut 1 base from V and 6 bases from J, with 15 bases between. CD8 cells classed as naive were CD45RO-negative and positively selected for CCR7, excluding terminally differentiated effector memory CD45RA+ cells. Several immunoSEQ 96-well plates shared each subset's DNA, each plate a replicate. In the original processing: Owing to the provision of junction-only sequences devoid of quality scores by immunoSEQ, filtering differed. Only in-frame clones appear in the TCRdb table, and some are missing; sequencing was by immunoSEQ multiplex PCR. V, J and clone size derive from that table, while D and trimming were established from the DNA sequence. The data show roughly 810,000 clones, just over 95% seen once.

This clonotype was obtained from a young man in good health. This chain connects TRBV28 to TRBJ1-1; D gene unclear. Sequencing used naive CD8+ T cells sorted from blood. In nucleotides, the CDR3 is TGTGCCAGCAGTTTATATCCCCCTGAGGAGGCTGAAGCTTTCTTT. It yields the protein CASSLYPPEEAEAFF.